Below, 22 T cell receptor beta chains from the same sample are listed, as sequenced in a study of T cell responses to AZD1222 COVID-19 vaccine. The method was immunoSEQ multiplex PCR; TCRdb's version includes in-frame clones alone and lacks a portion of them. The data show 130,000 to 150,000 clones, about 89% seen once. Sequenced material: peripheral blood, taken on day 0 of MenACWY control vaccination. These receptors all stem from an adult in good health.

This chain links TRBV15 with TRBJ1-3; D not certain. The germline V gene has CDR1 LNHNV and CDR2 YYDKDF (reference sequence). V gave up 1 base and J gave up 2 bases, with 6 bases separating them. The CDR3 has 14 amino acids. CDR3 in amino acids: CATSRGGPGNTIYF. The DNA for the CDR3 is TGTGCCACCAGCAGAGGAGGGCCTGGAAACACCATATATTTT. The entire variable domain, with the rest obtained from reference TRBV15 and TRBJ1-3, is as follows: DAMVIQNPRYQVTQFGKPVTLSCSQTLNHNVMYWYQQKSSQAPKLLFHYYDKDFNNEADTPDNFQSRRPNTSFCFLDIRSPGLGDTAMYLCATSRGGPGNTIYFGEGSWLTVV.

The chain joins TRBV24-1 to TRBJ1-5; TRBD1 aligns across 9 bases. CDR1 and CDR2 (germline): KGHDR, SFDVKD. The V and J ends lost 1 base and 5 bases, in that order; junction bases with no gene match: 11. CDR3 length: 18 amino acids. Here the CDR3 reads CATSDFGTGTGHDQPQHF. The CDR3 region has the DNA TGTGCCACCAGTGATTTTGGGACCGGGACAGGGCACGATCAGCCCCAGCATTTT.

The chain uses TRBV5-1 and TRBJ2-6, with 9 bases aligning to TRBD1. The CDR3 extends over 17 amino acids. V dropped 0 bases and J dropped 2; count of bases not matched to a gene: 3. Germline assignment: CDR1 SGHRS and CDR2 YFSETQ. This CDR3 is CASSLGRDRAGANVLTF. For the CDR3, the DNA is TGCGCCAGCAGCTTGGGTAGGGACAGGGCTGGGGCCAACGTCCTGACTTTC.

In its sample, this clone was seen a few times. CDR3 sequence: CASSRYDGELFF. CDR3 DNA sequence: TGCGCCAGCAGCAGGTACGACGGGGAGCTGTTTTTT. V and J are TRBV5-1 and TRBJ2-2, with D unresolved. Germline V gives CDR1 SGHRS, CDR2 YFSETQ. CDR3 length equals 12 residues. Trimming removed 4 bases from V and 7 bases from J, with 8 bases in between.

This rearrangement joins TRBV4-2 to TRBJ2-1; D perhaps matches TRBD1 (6 bases). Germline values: CDR1 LGHNA, CDR2 YNFKEQ. V was clipped by 4 bases and J by 7 bases, with 14 bases between them. This CDR3 is built from 14 residues. CDR3 amino acids: CASSPRDIGNEQFF. For the CDR3, the DNA is TGTGCCAGCAGCCCCCGGGACATTGGAAATGAGCAGTTCTTC.

This chain uses TRBV9 with TRBJ2-1, with TRBD2 identical over 13 bases. Trimming removed 1 base from V and 8 bases from J; junction bases left unmatched: 3. This CDR3 spans 15 amino acids. Germline values: CDR1 SGDLS, CDR2 YYNGEE. The CDR3 sequence is CASSVTSGGAYEQFF. The CDR3 nucleotides are TGTGCCAGCAGCGTAACTAGCGGGGGGGCCTATGAGCAGTTCTTC.

The V gene is TRBV7-2, the J gene TRBJ2-3, with TRBD2 identical over 11 bases. CDR1 and CDR2 from the germline V gene are SGHTA and FQGNSA. The CDR3 consists of 17 residues. With 2 bases clipped from V and 1 base from J, the junction kept 5 bases outside the gene matches. CDR3 nucleotides: TGTGCCAGCAGCTTACGTCTAGCGGGGGGCCGCACAGATACGCAGTATTTT. This codes for CASSLRLAGGRTDTQYF.

The V call is TRBV19, the J call TRBJ2-2, with 7 bases matching TRBD1. The CDR3 totals 14 residues. V shed 3 bases and J 4 bases; nucleotides not matched to a gene: 2. Germline CDR1 LNHDA, CDR2 SQIVND (reference sequence). CDR3 sequence (DNA): TGTGCCAGTAGTATCACAGGGGTCACCGGGGAGCTGTTTTTT. It encodes CASSITGVTGELFF.

The rearrangement joins TRBV5-1 to TRBJ1-5; no reliable D call. This CDR3 has 14 residues. Trimming took off 0 bases at V and 7 bases at J, with 11 bases between the two ends. Germline V lookup: CDR1 SGHRS, CDR2 YFSETQ. CDR3 sequence: CASSLEGIGQPQHF. CDR3 in DNA: TGCGCCAGCAGCTTGGAAGGGATCGGCCAGCCCCAGCATTTT.

Here the CDR3 reads CASRAGGGNTIYF. The CDR3 region has the DNA TGTGCCAGTAGGGCAGGGGGAGGAAACACCATATATTTT. V gene TRBV19 combines with J gene TRBJ1-3, with 7 bases fitting TRBD1. This CDR3 spans 13 amino acids. V was pared by 6 bases and J by 4 bases, with 3 bases of the junction left unmatched. Looked up from germline, CDR1 is LNHDA and CDR2 is SQIVND (reference sequence).

The chain employs TRBV2 and TRBJ1-5; D remains unclear. Germline loops: CDR1 SNHLY, CDR2 FYNNEI. V was shortened by 3 bases and J by 5 bases, with 11 bases between the two germline ends. The CDR3 is made up of 14 amino acids. This CDR3 is CASSEAGVHQPQHF. CDR3 coding DNA: TGTGCCAGCAGTGAGGCTGGGGTCCATCAGCCCCAGCATTTT.

The V and J genes are TRBV6-5 and TRBJ2-1; 9 nucleotides align to TRBD1. Germline V CDR1 and CDR2: MNHEY, SVGAGI. J gave up 2 bases and V 8 bases, and 7 bases lay outside the gene matches. The CDR3 covers 15 residues. The chain's CDR3 is CASGLGTGPYNEQFF. The CDR3 DNA follows: TGTGCCAGCGGATTGGGGACAGGGCCCTACAATGAGCAGTTCTTC.

V and J are TRBV19 and TRBJ1-1, with D possibly TRBD1 on 5 matching bases. V was clipped by 9 bases and J by 3 bases, with 14 bases between them. The CDR3 loop spans 13 amino acids. Germline V CDR1 and CDR2: LNHDA, SQIVND (reference sequence). The CDR3 reads CASHRRGDTEAFF. The CDR3 DNA sequence: TGTGCCAGCCACCGACGGGGGGACACTGAAGCTTTCTTT. The full variable domain, in which reference TRBV19 and TRBJ1-1 provide the parts outside the CDR3, is DGGITQSPKYLFRKEGQNVTLSCEQNLNHDAMYWYRQDPGQGLRLIYYSQIVNDFQKGDIAEGYSVSREKKESFPLTVTSAQKNPTAFYLCASHRRGDTEAFFGQGTRLTVV.

This chain uses TRBV30 with TRBJ1-5; maybe TRBD1 (5 bases). Germline V gives CDR1 GTSNPN, CDR2 SVGIG (reference sequence). The CDR3 length is 15 residues. Trimming stripped 4 bases from V and 2 bases from J, with 15 bases between. CDR3 residues: CAWMKEGSGNQPQHF. CDR3 nucleotides: TGTGCCTGGATGAAGGAGGGGTCGGGCAATCAGCCCCAGCATTTT.

CDR3 protein: CASSANPGQGLSGYGYTF. CDR3 DNA sequence: TGCGCCAGCAGCGCTAATCCAGGACAGGGGCTTAGCGGCTATGGCTACACCTTC. V gene TRBV5-1 combines with J gene TRBJ1-2; the match to TRBD1 covers 9 bases. V was clipped by 4 bases and J by 4 bases; unmatched bases: 17. The CDR3 extends over 18 amino acids. CDR1 is SGHRS, CDR2 YFSETQ, per germline.

This chain joins TRBV30 and TRBJ1-5; D might be TRBD1 (5 bases). CDR3 size: 13 residues. Trimming removed 2 bases at V and 5 bases at J, with 10 bases between. Per germline, CDR1 GTSNPN and CDR2 SVGIG (reference sequence). Written as DNA, the CDR3 is TGTGCCTGGAGTCACGGGGACGATCAGCCCCAGCATTTT. This encodes CAWSHGDDQPQHF.

The chain recombines TRBV7-2 with TRBJ2-3, with 13 bases identical to TRBD2. This CDR3 region has 19 residues. V gave up 1 base and J gave up 1 base; unmatched junction bases: 8. CDR1 is SGHTA, CDR2 FQGNSA, per germline. The CDR3 DNA is TGTGCCAGCAGCTTAGTTTCAGGGGGACTAGCGGGACGCACAGATACGCAGTATTTT. Encoded protein: CASSLVSGGLAGRTDTQYF. The full variable domain, completed using reference TRBV7-2 and TRBJ2-3, is GAGVSQSPSNKVTEKGKDVELRCDPISGHTALYWYRQSLGQGLEFLIYFQGNSAPDKSGLPSDRFSAERTGGSVSTLTIQRTQQEDSAVYLCASSLVSGGLAGRTDTQYFGPGTRLTVL.

The CDR3 loop is CASSFIGEREQFF. CDR3 nucleotides: TGTGCCAGCAGTTTTATTGGTGAGAGGGAGCAGTTCTTC. The V call is TRBV27, the J call TRBJ2-1, with no clear D. V shed 3 bases and J shed 10 bases, with 13 bases lying between them. Germline V gene lookup returns CDR1 MNHEY and CDR2 SMNVEV (reference sequence). This CDR3 comprises 13 residues.

This sequence joins TRBV24-1 and TRBJ2-1, with 10 bases identical to TRBD2. Germline V gene lookup returns CDR1 KGHDR and CDR2 SFDVKD. The CDR3 contains 15 residues. V lost 8 bases to trimming and J lost 8 bases; unmatched junction nucleotides: 11. The DNA of the CDR3 is TGTGCCACCACTAGAGCGGGAGGGCCGGAGGATGAGCAGTTCTTC. Protein product: CATTRAGGPEDEQFF.

Notes on this clone: This sample includes further DNA sequences coding for the same CDR3. The chain uses TRBV19 and TRBJ1-5; a possible D gene is TRBD1 (6 bases). This CDR3 spans 16 amino acids. CDR1 and CDR2 from the germline V gene are LNHDA and SQIVND (reference sequence). V lost 8 bases and J lost 0, with 17 bases in between. The DNA for the CDR3 is TGTGCCAGTTCCCCTAGGCAGGGGAATAGCAATCAGCCCCAGCATTTT. Translation gives CASSPRQGNSNQPQHF.

The V gene is TRBV5-1, the J gene TRBJ2-7; tentative D call: TRBD2 (7 bases). CDR3 length equals 14 residues. Germline assignment: CDR1 SGHRS and CDR2 YFSETQ. V lost 4 bases and J 5 bases, leaving 16 bases between the germline ends. As DNA, the CDR3 is TGCGCCAGCAGCCGCAAAGGGGGGGCCCACGAGCAGTACTTC. Amino acid sequence: CASSRKGGAHEQYF.

This clone has a handful of counts. J is TRBJ1-1 and V is TRBV9, with D perhaps matching TRBD1 (5 bases). The CDR3 contains 14 residues. Germline V gene data show CDR1 as SGDLS and CDR2 as YYNGEE. Trimming shortened V by 3 bases and J by 1 base, and 10 bases separated the two germline ends. The CDR3 coding sequence is TGTGCCAGCAGCGAGCTGGGGGGGAACACTGAAGCTTTCTTT. Its translation is CASSELGGNTEAFF.